These 12 T cell receptor beta chains were all obtained from the same sample, sequenced in a study of blood T cells in healthy people across ages. With a J-beta primer mix and a sample-barcoded 5' primer, a second PCR ran about 6 to 11 cycles. TCRdb ran MiXCR on the 5' RACE reads and lists one entry per CDR3 protein. The data show 1.5 million to 2 million distinct CDR3 sequences, with 28% seen just once and 7.7% held by the top ten. The material sequenced was blood. The source is a woman aged 25 to 39 in good health.

This clonotype occurred a few times. The gene calls are TRBV12-3 or TRBV12-4 and TRBJ1-5; D call uncertain. The CDR3 sequence is 14 residues long. Trimming stripped 9 bases from V and 0 bases from J, with 12 bases between. CDR3 in amino acids: CASSRAYSNQPQHF. CDR3 coding DNA: TGTGCCAGTTCCCGGGCTTATAGCAATCAGCCCCAGCATTTT.

This clonotype has ten or more counts. The V call is TRBV6-5, the J call TRBJ2-3; D gene ambiguous. CDR3 length: 13 residues. Germline lookup yields CDR1 MNHEY and CDR2 SVGAGI. For the CDR3, the DNA is TGTGCTCCCCCGGTCAGGTCGACAGATACGCAGTATTTT. Residues: CAPPVRSTDTQYF.

V usage is TRBV2 and J usage is TRBJ2-3; D is uncertain. CDR3 length equals 12 residues. V lost 2 bases and J 10 bases, leaving 10 bases between the germline ends. Germline CDR1 SNHLY, CDR2 FYNNEI. CDR3 DNA sequence: TGTGCCAGCAGTGAAACCAGTACGGCGCAGTATTTT. Its translation is CASSETSTAQYF.

This clonotype was picked up a small number of times. This chain links TRBV12-3 or TRBV12-4 with TRBJ2-7, with 12 bases that match TRBD2. V lost 1 base to trimming and J lost 6 bases; unmatched junction nucleotides: 10. This CDR3 is 17 amino acids long. The CDR3, as DNA: TGTGCCAGCAGTTTAGGGCTAGCGGGAGGGTTTTACCGCGAGCAGTACTTC. It translates to CASSLGLAGGFYREQYF.

This clonotype has only a few counts. The V and J genes are TRBV29-1 and TRBJ2-2, with D hard to call. Trimming took off 7 bases at V and 1 base at J, with 10 bases between the two ends. The CDR3 runs 13 residues. Germline assignment: CDR1 SQVTM and CDR2 ANQGSEA. CDR3 sequence reads: CSGATRNTGELFF. In DNA form, the CDR3 reads TGCAGCGGGGCGACTCGGAACACCGGGGAGCTGTTTTTT.

This clonotype was recorded at least ten times. The chain carries TRBV11-2 and TRBJ2-7; 9 nucleotides line up with TRBD2. CDR3 length equals 15 residues. With V trimmed by 3 bases and J by 3 bases, 6 bases remained unmatched. Germline-derived CDR1 and CDR2 are SGHAT and FQNNGV. Here the CDR3 reads CASSLGSGGVYEQYF. Here the CDR3 DNA reads TGTGCCAGCAGCTTGGGTAGCGGGGGCGTCTACGAGCAGTACTTC.

This clonotype is a singleton in its sample. J is TRBJ2-5 and V is TRBV11-2; D uncertain. The CDR3 extends over 12 amino acids. Germline values: CDR1 SGHAT, CDR2 FQNNGV. Trimming took 8 bases from V and 4 from J, leaving 11 bases between them. This CDR3 reads CASGGRRETQYF. The CDR3 DNA reads TGTGCCAGCGGTGGGCGTCGAGAGACCCAGTACTTC. The full variable domain, its missing parts supplied by reference TRBV11-2 and TRBJ2-5, is EAGVAQSPRYKIIEKRQSVAFWCNPISGHATLYWYQQILGQGPKLLIQFQNNGVVDDSQLPKDRFSAERLKGVDSTLKIQPAKLEDSAVYLCASGGRRETQYFGPGTRLLVL.

This clonotype has a handful of counts. The chain is built from TRBV5-1 and TRBJ2-1, with D tentatively TRBD1 (6 bases). CDR3 length: 15 residues. Looked up from germline, CDR1 is SGHRS and CDR2 is YFSETQ. The V end was cut by 5 bases, the J end by 2 bases, with 14 bases between. The CDR3 DNA sequence: TGCGCCAGCAGAACGGACAGAGAGACCTACAATGAGCAGTTCTTC. The encoded protein is CASRTDRETYNEQFF.

This sequence joins TRBV2 and TRBJ2-1, with 11 bases fitting TRBD1. V shed 5 bases, J shed 8 bases, and the junction held 8 bases outside the gene matches. The germline V gene has CDR1 SNHLY and CDR2 FYNNEI. The CDR3 is made up of 15 amino acids. CDR3 bases: TGTGCCAGCAGTCCGGGACAGGGGGTTTTCCATGAGCAGTTCTTC. This translates into CASSPGQGVFHEQFF.

The J gene is TRBJ1-2, the V gene TRBV30; D may be TRBD1 (5 bases). V lost 0 bases and J 8 bases, leaving 16 bases between the germline ends. This CDR3 comprises 14 residues. CDR1 is GTSNPN, CDR2 SVGIG, per germline (reference sequence). The chain's CDR3 is CAWSVLVGTGGYTF. In DNA, the CDR3 is TGTGCCTGGAGTGTACTAGTAGGGACGGGCGGCTACACCTTC.

This clonotype has a handful of counts. The chain is built from TRBV18 and TRBJ2-1, with D perhaps TRBD1 (6 bases). The germline V and J ends were trimmed by 4 bases and 7 bases, with 20 bases remaining between them. Per germline, CDR1 KGHSH and CDR2 LQKENI. The CDR3 is 16 residues long. The CDR3 DNA is TGTGCCAGCTCACTGGCAGGGACATACCTCCAAAATGAGCAGTTCTTC. As protein: CASSLAGTYLQNEQFF.

V is TRBV7-3 and J is TRBJ1-6; D is ambiguous. Germline assignment: CDR1 SGHTA and CDR2 FQGTGA. The CDR3 is 15 amino acids. V was cut by 0 bases and J by 8 bases, with 11 bases left in between. The CDR3 sequence is CASSLTAIGDSPLHF. The CDR3 bases are TGTGCCAGCAGCTTAACGGCGATAGGCGATTCACCCCTCCACTTT.